This TCR beta chain was profiled in a study of shared clonotypes between healthy human individuals. The assay was immunoSEQ multiplex PCR, and TCRdb's table has in-frame clones only and misses some. The top ten hold around 1.1% of the sample, which has some 2.1 million clones, roughly 94% seen once. In germline, CDR1 is MNHEY, CDR2 SMNVEV (reference sequence). After removal of 6 bases from V and 0 bases from J, the junction contained 4 bases not matched to a gene. CDR3 length: 14 residues. Terminally differentiated effector memory CD45RA+ cells were excluded from the naive CD8 cells, which were CD45RO-negative and positively selected for CCR7. Comment on this clone: Antigen: not known. Other nucleotide sequences in the sample specify the same CDR3.

Findings of the study overall: Few donors restricted represented genetic and exposure-history diversity. Shared clonotypes across all four donors exceeded non-shared ones in generation probability.

The chain uses TRBV27 and TRBJ1-1; 7 bases align to TRBD1. The sequenced material came from naive CD8+ T cells sorted from blood. The sequence was collected from a man aged 18-30 years in good health. CDR3 loop: CASSLGQMNTEAFF. The CDR3 DNA reads TGTGCCAGCAGCCTGGGACAGATGAACACTGAAGCTTTCTTT.